This TCR beta chain was found in a study of blood T cells in healthy people across ages. Study-wide findings and caveats: Naive T cell percentage by flow cytometry tracked strongly with beta diversity.

Isolating PBMCs gave at least 7 million of these cells per sample. CDR3 length: 12 residues. Germline CDR1 SQVTM, CDR2 ANQGSEA. Trimming took 1 base from V and 3 from J, leaving 7 bases between them. For this clonotype: Its antigen is as yet unknown.

Sample-barcoded 5' priming and a J-beta primer mix drove a second PCR of roughly 6 to 12 cycles. Unique molecular identifiers of 12 random nucleotides labeled each cDNA. MiXCR was run by TCRdb on the 5' RACE reads, yielding one entry per CDR3 protein. This table has hundreds of thousands of distinct CDR3 sequences, roughly 46% appearing once. The TCR was taken from a man aged 80 or over in good health. The sequenced sample was blood. The rearrangement uses TRBV29-1 and TRBJ2-7; no clear D gene. CDR3 nucleotide sequence: TGCAGCGTTGAAGTGAGTAGCTACGAGCAGTACTTC. Its protein product is CSVEVSSYEQYF.